Listed below are T cell receptor beta chains from one sample, sequenced in a study of blood T cell repertoires in COVID-19. Sequencing was performed with immunoSEQ multiplex PCR; in TCRdb, only in-frame clones are kept and a portion is missing. The table includes around 100,000 clones, about 91% detected once. The sample comprised peripheral blood. All receptors derive from a human donor in a cohort sampled during active COVID-19. The CDR3 runs from the conserved cysteine through the conserved F or W. Fields, in order: D gene, clone size, J gene, V gene, CDR3 protein, CDR3 DNA. A D gene is named only where the DNA matches it firmly. Part of the rows lack a size; the others show once, few, many or a class for expanded clones.

D gene: NA
clone size: NA
J gene: TRBJ1-4
V gene: TRBV7-2
CDR3 protein: CASSPRERGKLFF
CDR3 DNA: TGTGCCAGCAGCCCCAGAGAGCGGGGAAAACTGTTTTTT

D gene: NA
clone size: NA
J gene: TRBJ1-3
V gene: TRBV27
CDR3 protein: CASSFRGPGNTIYF
CDR3 DNA: TGTGCCAGCAGTTTCAGGGGCCCTGGAAACACCATATATTTT

D gene: NA
clone size: NA
J gene: TRBJ2-3
V gene: TRBV18
CDR3 protein: CASSPIAEGRTDTQYF
CDR3 DNA: TGTGCCAGCTCACCCATCGCGGAGGGCCGCACAGATACGCAGTATTTT

D gene: NA
clone size: NA
J gene: TRBJ1-3
V gene: TRBV14
CDR3 protein: CASSRSRGNTIYF
CDR3 DNA: TGTGCCAGCAGCCGGTCGAGAGGAAACACCATATATTTT

D gene: TRBD2
clone size: NA
J gene: TRBJ2-3
V gene: TRBV5-4
CDR3 protein: CASSGTGLAGLPSTDTQYF
CDR3 DNA: TGTGCCAGCAGCGGAACTGGACTAGCGGGATTACCTAGCACAGATACGCAGTATTTT

D gene: NA
clone size: NA
J gene: TRBJ1-1
V gene: TRBV15
CDR3 protein: CATSRGAGIMNTEAFF
CDR3 DNA: TGTGCCACCAGCAGAGGAGCGGGAATAATGAACACTGAAGCTTTCTTT

D gene: NA
clone size: NA
J gene: TRBJ1-2
V gene: TRBV5-1
CDR3 protein: CASSLGGQGLNYGYTF
CDR3 DNA: TGCGCCAGCAGCTTGGGAGGGCAGGGGTTGAACTATGGCTACACCTTC

D gene: TRBD2
clone size: once
J gene: TRBJ2-5
V gene: TRBV3-1/TRBV3-2
CDR3 protein: CASSREMGLAAQETQYF
CDR3 DNA: TGTGCCAGCAGCCGAGAGATGGGACTAGCAGCGCAAGAGACCCAGTACTTC

D gene: TRBD2
clone size: NA
J gene: TRBJ2-3
V gene: TRBV6-2/TRBV6-3
CDR3 protein: CASSYRAGGPSDTQYF
CDR3 DNA: TGTGCCAGCAGTTACCGAGCGGGAGGGCCGTCAGATACGCAGTATTTT

D gene: NA
clone size: NA
J gene: TRBJ2-5
V gene: TRBV7-2
CDR3 protein: CASSLASRTQETQYF
CDR3 DNA: TGTGCCAGCAGCTTAGCATCCCGAACTCAAGAGACCCAGTACTTC

D gene: NA
clone size: NA
J gene: TRBJ1-5
V gene: TRBV15
CDR3 protein: CATSRGGASNQPQHF
CDR3 DNA: TGTGCCACCAGCAGAGGAGGAGCCAGCAATCAGCCCCAGCATTTT

D gene: TRBD1
clone size: NA
J gene: TRBJ2-7
V gene: TRBV18
CDR3 protein: CASSGQGNTYEQYF
CDR3 DNA: TGTGCCAGCTCCGGACAGGGGAACACCTACGAGCAGTACTTC

D gene: NA
clone size: NA
J gene: TRBJ1-2
V gene: TRBV7-9
CDR3 protein: CASSLDSYGYTF
CDR3 DNA: TGTGCCAGCAGCTTGGACAGCTATGGCTACACCTTC

D gene: NA
clone size: NA
J gene: TRBJ2-2
V gene: TRBV5-4
CDR3 protein: CASSLGQGGTGELFF
CDR3 DNA: TGTGCCAGCAGCTTAGGGCAGGGGGGCACCGGGGAGCTGTTTTTT

D gene: NA
clone size: NA
J gene: TRBJ2-5
V gene: TRBV19
CDR3 protein: CASSIGQGLETQYF
CDR3 DNA: TGTGCCAGTAGTATAGGGCAGGGTCTCGAGACCCAGTACTTC

D gene: NA
clone size: NA
J gene: TRBJ2-7
V gene: TRBV6-1
CDR3 protein: CASSERFLGGGPLDEQYF
CDR3 DNA: TGTGCCAGCAGTGAAAGGTTTCTAGGGGGAGGGCCTTTGGACGAGCAGTACTTC

D gene: NA
clone size: NA
J gene: TRBJ2-7
V gene: TRBV15
CDR3 protein: CATSRAREEDEQYF
CDR3 DNA: TGTGCCACCAGCAGAGCCAGGGAGGAAGACGAGCAGTACTTC

D gene: TRBD1
clone size: NA
J gene: TRBJ1-1
V gene: TRBV27
CDR3 protein: CASSLLGGQGSTEAFF
CDR3 DNA: TGTGCCAGCAGTTTATTAGGGGGACAGGGGAGCACTGAAGCTTTCTTT

D gene: NA
clone size: NA
J gene: TRBJ2-1
V gene: TRBV6-2/TRBV6-3
CDR3 protein: CASSYPLGQRRAYNEQFF
CDR3 DNA: TGTGCCAGCAGTTACCCCCTTGGCCAGCGGAGGGCCTACAATGAGCAGTTCTTC

D gene: NA
clone size: NA
J gene: TRBJ1-1
V gene: TRBV12-3/TRBV12-4
CDR3 protein: CASIKNTEAFF
CDR3 DNA: TGTGCCAGCATCAAGAACACTGAAGCTTTCTTT

D gene: NA
clone size: NA
J gene: TRBJ1-1
V gene: TRBV5-6
CDR3 protein: CASSPEGQRAFF
CDR3 DNA: TGTGCCAGCAGCCCGGAAGGACAGAGAGCTTTCTTT

D gene: NA
clone size: NA
J gene: TRBJ1-5
V gene: TRBV6-6
CDR3 protein: CASSSVHRGNQPQHF
CDR3 DNA: TGTGCCAGCAGTTCCGTTCACAGGGGCAATCAGCCCCAGCATTTT

D gene: TRBD2
clone size: NA
J gene: TRBJ2-5
V gene: TRBV7-7
CDR3 protein: CASSLGPGGDRAQYF
CDR3 DNA: TGTGCCAGCAGCTTAGGGCCGGGAGGGGATAGGGCCCAGTACTTC

D gene: NA
clone size: NA
J gene: TRBJ2-5
V gene: TRBV6-5
CDR3 protein: CASSRGQGTQYF
CDR3 DNA: TGTGCCAGCAGCCGCGGTCAAGGGACCCAGTACTTC

D gene: NA
clone size: NA
J gene: TRBJ1-2
V gene: TRBV5-1
CDR3 protein: CASSLDRAVSYGYTF
CDR3 DNA: TGCGCCAGCAGCTTGGACAGGGCAGTTTCCTATGGCTACACCTTC

D gene: TRBD1
clone size: NA
J gene: TRBJ1-6
V gene: TRBV9
CDR3 protein: CASSGDRGGSPLHF
CDR3 DNA: TGTGCCAGCAGCGGGGACAGGGGTGGTTCACCCCTCCACTTT

D gene: NA
clone size: once
J gene: TRBJ2-7
V gene: TRBV7-2
CDR3 protein: CASSLTPAVDEQYF
CDR3 DNA: TGTGCCAGCAGCTTAACCCCGGCGGTTGACGAGCAGTACTTC

D gene: NA
clone size: NA
J gene: TRBJ2-2
V gene: TRBV18
CDR3 protein: CASSPSGFTGELFF
CDR3 DNA: TGTGCCAGCTCACCATCAGGGTTCACCGGGGAGCTGTTTTTT

D gene: NA
clone size: once
J gene: TRBJ2-7
V gene: TRBV11-3
CDR3 protein: CASSFLGHPAPLFEQYF
CDR3 DNA: TGTGCCAGCAGCTTTTTAGGCCACCCAGCGCCTCTATTCGAGCAGTACTTC

D gene: TRBD2
clone size: NA
J gene: TRBJ2-1
V gene: TRBV4-2
CDR3 protein: CASSQDARGSHNEQFF
CDR3 DNA: TGTGCCAGCAGCCAAGACGCGCGCGGGAGTCACAATGAGCAGTTCTTC

D gene: NA
clone size: NA
J gene: TRBJ2-3
V gene: TRBV10-3
CDR3 protein: CAISPGDSTDTQYF
CDR3 DNA: TGTGCCATCAGTCCGGGGGACAGCACAGATACGCAGTATTTT

D gene: NA
clone size: NA
J gene: TRBJ2-3
V gene: TRBV11-2
CDR3 protein: CASSPTGTSTDTQYF
CDR3 DNA: TGTGCCAGCAGCCCCACAGGGACAAGCACAGATACGCAGTATTTT

D gene: NA
clone size: NA
J gene: TRBJ1-2
V gene: TRBV18
CDR3 protein: CASSPSQGDYGYTF
CDR3 DNA: TGTGCCAGCTCACCATCACAGGGTGACTATGGCTACACCTTC